Many counts were recorded for the clone carrying this T cell receptor (beta chain). Its specificity is unknown. The data were taken from a study of T cells after yellow fever vaccination. Looking at the study overall: For low cell numbers, libraries were made with SMART-Seq v4 Ultra Low Input.

Overall study results and limits: Abundant contaminating clonotypes from the bulk population could appear in FACS-sorted repertoires. Detected again after the booster were most primary-vaccination clones, at 95% to 98% CD4 and roughly 88% CD8. The secondary response showed a weaker magnitude and a faster peak, day 5 versus 15.

TCRdb redid the calling of the 5' RACE reads with MiXCR, one entry per CDR3 protein. The table includes under 300,000 distinct CDR3 sequences, about 7% detected once. Between the trimmed V and J ends, which lost 2 bases and 1 base, there was a span of 11 bases. The CDR3 is 15 amino acids. The receptor was isolated from a man under 40 who received the YFV17D yellow fever vaccine. Here the sequenced sample was CD4+ T cells sorted from PBMCs, taken 15 days after the yellow fever booster vaccination. This chain joins TRBV12-3 or TRBV12-4 and TRBJ1-2; TRBD1 is a possible D gene (5 bases). The CDR3 protein is CASSLPRDSNYGYTF. CDR3 sequence (DNA): TGTGCCAGCAGTTTACCCCGCGACAGTAACTATGGCTACACCTTC.